Listed here are 27 T cell receptor beta chains from one sample, sequenced in a study of blood T cell repertoires in COVID-19. Generated by immunoSEQ multiplex PCR, the TCRdb table keeps only in-frame clones and is missing some. The table records 20,000 to 25,000 clones, about nine tenths of them present only once. Source material: peripheral blood. These receptors were taken from a man in his 70s with acute or convalescent COVID-19.

This chain connects TRBV7-9 to TRBJ1-6; the D is unclear. Trimming shortened V by 0 bases and J by 8 bases, and 5 bases separated the two germline ends. This CDR3 is built from 13 residues. Germline V gene data show CDR1 as SEHNR and CDR2 as FQNEAQ (reference sequence). CDR3: CASSLALDSPLHF. The CDR3 nucleotides read TGTGCCAGCAGCTTAGCGTTAGATTCACCCCTCCACTTT.

This CDR3 is CASSLNRGSNQPQHF. The CDR3 nucleotides read TGTGCCAGCAGCTTAAACAGGGGTAGCAATCAGCCCCAGCATTTT. This rearrangement joins TRBV7-2 to TRBJ1-5; 7 bases are shared with TRBD1. The V and J ends lost 2 bases and 0 bases, in that order; junction bases with no gene match: 1. CDR3 length: 15 residues. Germline V gene lookup returns CDR1 SGHTA and CDR2 FQGNSA. Supplemented by reference TRBV7-2 and TRBJ1-5, the full variable domain reads GAGVSQSPSNKVTEKGKDVELRCDPISGHTALYWYRQSLGQGLEFLIYFQGNSAPDKSGLPSDRFSAERTGGSVSTLTIQRTQQEDSAVYLCASSLNRGSNQPQHFGDGTRLSIL.

The gene calls are TRBV9 and TRBJ2-7; D is unclear. The CDR3 is 13 amino acids. Trimming left V 4 bases short and J 4 bases short, with 12 bases between. Germline assignment: CDR1 SGDLS and CDR2 YYNGEE. CDR3 bases: TGTGCCAGCAGCCCTCCAGGCGCGTACGAGCAGTACTTC. This gives the protein CASSPPGAYEQYF.

V and J are TRBV7-9 and TRBJ1-4; D is possibly TRBD1 (6 bases). CDR1 is SEHNR and CDR2 is FQNEAQ in the germline V gene (reference sequence). The CDR3 runs to 15 residues. V lost 5 bases and J 3 bases, leaving 13 bases between the germline ends. CDR3 nucleotide sequence: TGTGCCAGCAGCCCTAACAGGGCGGCTAATGAAAAACTGTTTTTT. This translates into CASSPNRAANEKLFF.

The CDR3: CAISVDRTALGSGANVLTF. The CDR3 nucleotides read TGTGCCATCAGTGTGGACAGGACGGCCCTGGGGTCTGGGGCCAACGTCCTGACTTTC. The rearrangement links TRBV10-3 to TRBJ2-6; 7 positions match TRBD1. This CDR3 has 19 amino acids. Germline V gene lookup returns CDR1 ENHRY and CDR2 SYGVKD. The ends lost 4 bases at V and 1 base at J; junction bases unmatched: 13.

The chain links TRBV5-6 to TRBJ2-7; 10 nucleotides align to TRBD1. Germline assignment: CDR1 SGHDT and CDR2 YYEEEE. The CDR3 is 15 amino acids. V lost 0 bases and J lost 4; bases outside the gene matches: 4. This CDR3 is CASSLGDRGWYEQYF. CDR3 nucleotide sequence: TGTGCCAGCAGCTTGGGGGACAGGGGCTGGTACGAGCAGTACTTC.

The chain joins TRBV7-8 to TRBJ2-5, with D perhaps TRBD2 (7 bases). V lost 3 bases and J 2 bases, leaving 10 bases between the germline ends. The CDR3 sequence is 14 residues long. Germline loops: CDR1 SGHVS, CDR2 FQNEAQ. This CDR3 is CASSFGGPQETQYF. CDR3 nucleotides: TGTGCCAGCAGCTTCGGGGGGCCGCAAGAGACCCAGTACTTC.

This clone came up a few times. The chain employs TRBV19 and TRBJ1-5; 8 bases fit TRBD1. V dropped 6 bases and J dropped 6; count of bases not matched to a gene: 10. The CDR3 covers 15 residues. Germline V CDR1 and CDR2: LNHDA, SQIVND (reference sequence). The CDR3 nucleotides read TGTGCCAGTAGGCCCGCAGGGGGCCCACGTCAGCCCCAGCATTTT. Translating it yields CASRPAGGPRQPQHF.

The rearrangement uses TRBV30 and TRBJ1-2; D is perhaps TRBD1 (5 bases). The CDR3 contains 18 residues. Germline V CDR1 and CDR2: GTSNPN, SVGIG (reference sequence). V was shortened by 5 bases and J by 1 base, with 26 bases between the two germline ends. CDR3 nucleotides: TGTGCCTGGGTCCAAAGCGGGACCGAACAGTCCTATAACTATGGCTACACCTTC. Residues: CAWVQSGTEQSYNYGYTF.

The DNA for the CDR3 is TGTGCCAGCAGCTTGGATTACAGCTACACTGAAGCTTTCTTT. It encodes CASSLDYSYTEAFF. V usage is TRBV7-9 and J usage is TRBJ1-1; D is unresolved. Germline CDR1 and CDR2: SEHNR and FQNEAQ (reference sequence). The CDR3 has 14 amino acids. Between the trimmed V and J ends, which lost 3 bases and 3 bases, there was a span of 11 bases.

The rearrangement uses TRBV28 and TRBJ1-4, with 12 positions matching TRBD1. The CDR3 has 17 residues. Germline CDR1 and CDR2: MDHEN and SYDVKM. Trimming took 4 bases from V and 8 from J; bases not matched to a gene: 11. The CDR3 DNA reads TGTGCCAGCAGTTCCACCGGGACAGGGGGCAGTCGAGAAAAACTGTTTTTT. As protein: CASSSTGTGGSREKLFF.

The gene calls are TRBV27 and TRBJ2-4, with D maybe TRBD1 (6 bases). The CDR3 has 15 amino acids. V lost 5 bases, J lost 0 bases, and 11 bases lay in between. The germline V gene has CDR1 MNHEY and CDR2 SMNVEV (reference sequence). DNA for the CDR3: TGTGCCAGCAGTACCGGACAGATAGCCAAAAACATTCAGTACTTC. Amino acid sequence: CASSTGQIAKNIQYF.

This clone was seen a handful of times. This chain links TRBV28 with TRBJ1-1; 10 bases agree with TRBD1. CDR3 length equals 14 residues. The V and J ends lost 9 bases and 1 base, in that order; junction bases with no gene match: 5. CDR1 and CDR2 (germline): MDHEN, SYDVKM. CDR3 residues: CASMGQGRNTEAFF. The CDR3 DNA reads TGTGCCAGTATGGGACAGGGGCGGAACACTGAAGCTTTCTTT.

The chain recombines TRBV3-1 (or the pseudogene TRBV3-2) with TRBJ2-5, with D unclear. Trimming took 3 bases from V and 5 from J, leaving 4 bases between them. CDR3 length equals 11 residues. Germline CDR1 and CDR2: LGHDT and YNNKEL (reference sequence). The CDR3 sequence is CASSHRETQYF. In DNA, the CDR3 is TGTGCCAGCAGCCACCGGGAGACCCAGTACTTC.

The chain links TRBV19 to TRBJ2-7, with 9 bases identical to TRBD2. This CDR3 is built from 15 residues. Per the germline V gene, CDR1 is LNHDA and CDR2 is SQIVND (reference sequence). V was clipped by 1 base and J by 3 bases; unmatched bases: 4. The CDR3 loop is CASSIASGTLYEQYF. CDR3 nucleotide sequence: TGTGCCAGTAGTATAGCTAGCGGGACTCTCTACGAGCAGTACTTC.

The chain joins TRBV2 to TRBJ1-6, with D perhaps matching TRBD1 (6 bases). Germline loops: CDR1 SNHLY, CDR2 FYNNEI. The CDR3 runs to 14 residues. V was trimmed by 6 bases and J by 6 bases, leaving 12 bases between them. The CDR3 is CASRGGRANSPLHF. The CDR3 nucleotides read TGTGCCAGCAGGGGGGGGCGGGCTAATTCACCCCTCCACTTT.

The rearrangement joins TRBV7-6 to TRBJ2-2; the match to TRBD2 covers 9 bases. This CDR3 is 15 amino acids long. After removal of 3 bases from V and 6 bases from J, the junction contained 5 bases not matched to a gene. Germline V lookup: CDR1 SGHVS, CDR2 FNYEAQ. The CDR3 DNA reads TGTGCCAGCAGCTTTAGCGGGAGTAGTCCCGGGGAGCTGTTTTTT. The encoded protein is CASSFSGSSPGELFF.

The rearrangement uses TRBV6-1 and TRBJ2-3; D uncertain. Germline V gene sequence: CDR1 MNHNS, CDR2 SASEGT. V was trimmed by 1 base and J by 3 bases, leaving 14 bases between them. There are 16 residues in the CDR3. This chain's CDR3 is CASSEGSKARTDTQYF. In DNA form, the CDR3 reads TGTGCCAGCAGTGAAGGAAGTAAAGCGAGAACAGATACGCAGTATTTT.

This clone has just one count. The chain is built from TRBV6-5 and TRBJ2-1; perhaps TRBD2 as D (5 bases). From germline, CDR1 is MNHEY and CDR2 SVGAGI. This CDR3 has 14 amino acids. The V end was cut by 7 bases, the J end by 5 bases, with 15 bases between. In nucleotides, the CDR3 is TGTGCCAGCAAAGCTCCGGGGTTTGACAATGAGCAGTTCTTC. The encoded protein is CASKAPGFDNEQFF.

The genes are TRBV25-1 and TRBJ2-7; 7 nucleotides agree with TRBD2. The J segment lost 0 bases and the V segment lost 10 bases, leaving 9 bases of the junction unmatched. Germline V lookup: CDR1 MGHDK, CDR2 SYGVNS. The CDR3 totals 14 residues. Here the CDR3 DNA reads TGTGCCACCGTAGGGACTACCGACTCCTACGAGCAGTACTTC. This encodes CATVGTTDSYEQYF.

The chain is built from TRBV13 and TRBJ2-6; D gene uncertain. The V and J ends lost 5 bases and 0 bases respectively, with 11 bases between them. The CDR3 has 16 residues. Per the germline V gene, CDR1 is PRHDT and CDR2 is FYEKMQ (reference sequence). CDR3 in amino acids: CASSLGRPSGANVLTF. DNA for the CDR3: TGTGCCAGCAGCCTGGGCAGACCCTCTGGGGCCAACGTCCTGACTTTC.

V and J are TRBV12-3 or TRBV12-4 and TRBJ2-1; D is unclear. The CDR3 loop spans 13 amino acids. V dropped 3 bases and J dropped 3 bases, with 6 bases sitting between them. CDR3 sequence (DNA): TGTGCCAGCAGTTTCAAGAGCTACAATGAGCAGTTCTTC. This translates into CASSFKSYNEQFF.

This rearrangement joins TRBV19 to TRBJ2-1; D may be TRBD2 (5 bases). This CDR3 spans 16 amino acids. V shed 4 bases and J shed 0 bases, with 13 bases lying between them. CDR1 is LNHDA, CDR2 SQIVND, per germline (reference sequence). The CDR3 is CASSTRDHYSYNEQFF. In nucleotides, the CDR3 is TGTGCCAGTAGTACACGGGATCACTACTCCTACAATGAGCAGTTCTTC.

The V call is TRBV6-5, the J call TRBJ2-3; 8 nucleotides line up with TRBD1. Germline V gene data show CDR1 as MNHEY and CDR2 as SVGAGI. The CDR3 consists of 13 residues. V shed 11 bases and J 5 bases; nucleotides not matched to a gene: 9. CDR3 region: CASGRGQGDTQYF. The CDR3 DNA reads as TGTGCCTCCGGCAGGGGGCAGGGAGATACGCAGTATTTT.

J is TRBJ2-2 and V is TRBV6-5; perhaps TRBD2 as D (6 bases). This CDR3 spans 16 amino acids. Trimming stripped 3 bases from V and 6 bases from J, with 17 bases between. The V gene's germline CDR1 is MNHEY and CDR2 SVGAGI. The chain's CDR3 is CASSYLGGRGPGELFF. The CDR3 nucleotides read TGTGCCAGCAGTTATCTCGGCGGGCGGGGTCCCGGGGAGCTGTTTTTT.

The genes are TRBV3-1 (or the pseudogene TRBV3-2) and TRBJ2-1; TRBD2 matches 12 bases. Losses at the gene ends were 4 bases for V and 2 bases for J; bases not matched to a gene: 0. Germline V gene sequence: CDR1 LGHDT, CDR2 YNNKEL (reference sequence). This CDR3 contains 15 residues. The chain's CDR3 is CASSPSGGAYNEQFF. The CDR3 DNA sequence: TGTGCCAGCAGCCCTAGCGGGGGGGCCTACAATGAGCAGTTCTTC.

The chain recombines TRBV5-1 with TRBJ1-1; 7 positions agree with TRBD1. Trimming removed 3 bases from V and 1 base from J; junction bases left unmatched: 3. The CDR3 loop spans 14 amino acids. The germline V gene encodes CDR1 SGHRS and CDR2 YFSETQ. The DNA of the CDR3 is TGCGCCAGCAGCTCGACAGGGTGGAACACTGAAGCTTTCTTT. Its protein product is CASSSTGWNTEAFF.